A selection of T cell receptor beta chains follows, all from one sample in a study of blood T cell repertoires in COVID-19. TCRdb keeps only in-frame clones here, not all; method: immunoSEQ multiplex PCR. The data hold just over 650,000 clones, with approximately 90% observed a single time. Specimen: peripheral blood. The receptor source for this set is a woman under 30 with acute or convalescent COVID-19. The CDR3 runs from the conserved cysteine through the conserved F or W. The D gene is left open where the match is weak. Rows may omit the clone size; those that give it use once, few, many or a size class.

V	J	size	D	DNA	CDR3
TRBV5-1	TRBJ1-2	once	NA	TGCGCCAGCAGCTTGATGAGTAATCGGGGAGAGGGCTATGGCTACACCTTC	CASSLMSNRGEGYGYTF
TRBV9	TRBJ2-7	NA	NA	TGTGCCAGCAGCGTAGCTGTGGGAGGCGAGCAGTACTTC	CASSVAVGGEQYF
TRBV6-1	TRBJ1-1	NA	NA	TGTGCCAGCAGTGAGGGGATCGGGGGTGGCACTGAAGCTTTCTTT	CASSEGIGGGTEAFF
TRBV19	TRBJ2-5	NA	NA	TGTGCCAGTAGTAGCAACAGGTTGGTGGAGACCCAGTACTTC	CASSSNRLVETQYF
TRBV6-5	TRBJ1-5	few	TRBD1	TGTGCCACTGGGACAGAAAATAGCAATCAGCCCCAGCATTTT	CATGTENSNQPQHF
TRBV4-3	TRBJ2-7	NA	NA	TGCGCCAGCAGCCAAGACGGTTACGAGCAGTACTTC	CASSQDGYEQYF
TRBV4-1	TRBJ1-5	NA	NA	TGCGCCAGCAGCCAAGAACCGGGGGTCGGGACGCCCCAGCATTTT	CASSQEPGVGTPQHF
TRBV25-1	TRBJ1-4	NA	NA	TGTGCCAGCAGTGATACGGGGAAAGGAACTAATGAAAAACTGTTTTTT	CASSDTGKGTNEKLFF
TRBV18	TRBJ1-2	NA	NA	TGTGCCAGCTCCCCAACAACACGGAGCGATGCCTACACCTTC	CASSPTTRSDAYTF
TRBV12-3/TRBV12-4	TRBJ2-1	NA	NA	TGTGCCAGCAGTCCGCGGCAAGGTGAGCAGTTCTTC	CASSPRQGEQFF
TRBV2	TRBJ1-2	NA	TRBD1	TGTGCCACCCACAGGGGGCTCAACTATGGCTACACCTTC	CATHRGLNYGYTF
TRBV3-1/TRBV3-2	TRBJ1-2	NA	NA	TGTGCCAGCAGCGCGCGGCCCTATGGCTACACCTTC	CASSARPYGYTF